This T cell receptor (beta chain) is drawn from a study of blood T cell repertoires in COVID-19. Source study methods: Estimated nucleated cell counts came from reference gene primer amplification. The repertoire was sequenced with immunoSEQ multiplex PCR; TCRdb's copy has only in-frame clones and lacks some. That table gives V, J and clone size, and the DNA gave D and trimming. Among more than 75,000 clones, more than 70% were seen once, and the ten largest hold less than 3.5%. The CDR3 runs 14 residues. V was pared by 2 bases and J by 4 bases, with 12 bases between. Germline lookup yields CDR1 SGHRS and CDR2 YFSETQ.

Sequencing was done on a sample of peripheral blood. This sequence originates from a man aged 50 or older with COVID-19, enrolled during active disease. The genes are TRBV5-1 and TRBJ1-2; D uncertain. The CDR3, as DNA: TGCGCCAGCAGCTTACAAGAGGGTACCTATGGCTACACCTTC. Translation gives CASSLQEGTYGYTF.